The entry below describes one T cell receptor beta chain. Its antigen is unidentified. This entry belongs to a study of beta chain features in type 1 diabetes. The study, taken as a whole, reports: Patients with Type 1 diabetes showed moderately but significantly shorter TCRB CDR3s in all four CD4+ subsets. For type 1 diabetes patients, VDJ junctions showed fewer insertions and more deletions.

With 4 bases clipped from V and 0 bases from J, the junction kept 5 bases outside the gene matches. Germline assignment: CDR1 MGHDK and CDR2 SYGVNS. The CDR3 length is 15 residues. Sequencing targeted expressed TCRB transcripts, as all isolated RNA had been reverse transcribed. Sequenced by immunoSEQ multiplex PCR; TCRdb stores in-frame clones only, minus some. The table has about 170,000 clones, around 8% seen once. The sample taken for sequencing was central memory CD4+ T cells from blood. V usage is TRBV25-1 and J usage is TRBJ1-1; 7 bases align to TRBD1. The TCR originated in a woman in her thirties or forties with type 1 diabetes. The CDR3 DNA reads TGTGCCAGCAGTGTAGGGGGCGTCCTGAACACTGAAGCTTTCTTT. Its translation is CASSVGGVLNTEAFF.